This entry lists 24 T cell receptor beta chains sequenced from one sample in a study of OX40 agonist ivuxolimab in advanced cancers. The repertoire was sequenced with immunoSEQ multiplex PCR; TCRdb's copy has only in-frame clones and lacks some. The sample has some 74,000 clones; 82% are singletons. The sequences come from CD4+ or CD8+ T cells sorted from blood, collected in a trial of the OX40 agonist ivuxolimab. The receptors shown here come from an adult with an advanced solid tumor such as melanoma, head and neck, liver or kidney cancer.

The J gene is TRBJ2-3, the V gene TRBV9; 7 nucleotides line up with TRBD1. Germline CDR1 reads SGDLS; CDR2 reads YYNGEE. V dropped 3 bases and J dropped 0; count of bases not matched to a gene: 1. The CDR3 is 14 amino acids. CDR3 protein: CASSAGQSTDTQYF. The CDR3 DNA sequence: TGTGCCAGCAGCGCGGGACAGAGCACAGATACGCAGTATTTT.

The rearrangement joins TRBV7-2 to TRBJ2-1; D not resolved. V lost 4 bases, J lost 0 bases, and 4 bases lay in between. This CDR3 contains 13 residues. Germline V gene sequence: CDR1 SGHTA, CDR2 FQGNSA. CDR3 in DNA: TGTGCCAGCAGCTCAAGCTCCTACAATGAGCAGTTCTTC. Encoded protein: CASSSSSYNEQFF.

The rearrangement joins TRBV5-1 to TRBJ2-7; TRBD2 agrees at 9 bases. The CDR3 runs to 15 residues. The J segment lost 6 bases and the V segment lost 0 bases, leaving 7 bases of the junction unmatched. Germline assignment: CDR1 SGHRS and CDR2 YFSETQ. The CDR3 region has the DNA TGCGCCAGCAGCTTGGAGGGGACTAGCCGTTTCGAGCAGTACTTC. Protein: CASSLEGTSRFEQYF.

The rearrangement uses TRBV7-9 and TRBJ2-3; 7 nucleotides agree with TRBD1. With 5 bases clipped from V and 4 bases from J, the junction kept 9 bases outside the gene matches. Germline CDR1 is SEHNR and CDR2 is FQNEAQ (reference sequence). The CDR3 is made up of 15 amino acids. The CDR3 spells CASSPGGQVPDTQYF. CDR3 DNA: TGTGCCAGCAGCCCAGGGGGACAAGTACCAGATACGCAGTATTTT.

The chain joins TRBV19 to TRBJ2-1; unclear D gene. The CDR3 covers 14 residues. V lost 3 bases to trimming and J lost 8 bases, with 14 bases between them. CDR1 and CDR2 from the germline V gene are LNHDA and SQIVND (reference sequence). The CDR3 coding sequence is TGTGCCAGTAGTATGGACGAAATGGGCCATGAGCAGTTCTTC. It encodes CASSMDEMGHEQFF.

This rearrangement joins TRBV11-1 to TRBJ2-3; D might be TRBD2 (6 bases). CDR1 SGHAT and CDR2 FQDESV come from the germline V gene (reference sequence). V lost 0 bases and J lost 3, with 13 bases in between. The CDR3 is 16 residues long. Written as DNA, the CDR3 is TGTGCCAGCAGCTTAGCGGCCCACGGGACTACAGATACGCAGTATTTT. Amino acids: CASSLAAHGTTDTQYF.

The DNA of the CDR3 is TGTGCCAGCAGTTTAAGTTACGGGGGGGCGCGGCAGTATTTT. Translating gives CASSLSYGGARQYF. The rearrangement joins TRBV28 to TRBJ2-3; 8 bases match TRBD2. V gave up 2 bases and J gave up 11 bases; unmatched junction bases: 9. This CDR3 has 14 residues. Germline V gene sequence: CDR1 MDHEN, CDR2 SYDVKM.

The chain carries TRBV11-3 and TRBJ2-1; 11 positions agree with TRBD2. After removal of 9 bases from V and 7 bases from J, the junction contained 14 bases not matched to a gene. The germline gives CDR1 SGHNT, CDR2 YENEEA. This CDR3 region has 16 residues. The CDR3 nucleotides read TGTGCCAGTAGCCCGATGGGACTAGCGGCACCTAATGAGCAGTTCTTC. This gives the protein CASSPMGLAAPNEQFF.

The CDR3 protein is CSVTGLEETQYF. DNA for the CDR3: TGCAGCGTGACAGGGTTAGAAGAGACCCAGTACTTC. This sequence joins TRBV29-1 and TRBJ2-5; the match to TRBD1 covers 7 bases. Germline assignment: CDR1 SQVTM and CDR2 ANQGSEA. V lost 6 bases to trimming and J lost 3 bases; unmatched junction nucleotides: 4. This CDR3 spans 12 amino acids.

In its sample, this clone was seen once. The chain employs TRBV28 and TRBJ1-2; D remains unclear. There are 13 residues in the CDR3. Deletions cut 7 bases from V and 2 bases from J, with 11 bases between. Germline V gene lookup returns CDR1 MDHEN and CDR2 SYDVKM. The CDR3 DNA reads TGTGCCAGCATTCGGCAGAGCAACTATGGCTACACCTTC. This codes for CASIRQSNYGYTF.

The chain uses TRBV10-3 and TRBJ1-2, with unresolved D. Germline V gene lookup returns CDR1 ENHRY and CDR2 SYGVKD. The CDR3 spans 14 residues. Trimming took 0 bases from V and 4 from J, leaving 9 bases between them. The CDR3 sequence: CAISESEEGYGYTF. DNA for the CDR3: TGTGCCATCAGTGAGTCGGAGGAGGGCTATGGCTACACCTTC.

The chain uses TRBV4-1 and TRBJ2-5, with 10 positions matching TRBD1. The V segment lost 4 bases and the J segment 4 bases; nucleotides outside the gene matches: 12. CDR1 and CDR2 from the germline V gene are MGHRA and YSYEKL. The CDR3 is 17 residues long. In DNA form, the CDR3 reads TGCGCCAGCAGCCCCTTGACCGGGACAGGGGTCTTAGAGACCCAGTACTTC. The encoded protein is CASSPLTGTGVLETQYF.

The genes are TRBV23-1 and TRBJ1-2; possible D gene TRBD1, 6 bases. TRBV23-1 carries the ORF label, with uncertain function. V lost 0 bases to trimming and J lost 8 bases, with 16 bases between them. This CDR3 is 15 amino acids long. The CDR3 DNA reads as TGCGCCAGCAGTCAATCAGGCAGGGGAGGATACGGCTACACCTTC. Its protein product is CASSQSGRGGYGYTF.

The CDR3 coding sequence is TGTGCCAGTCTCCGGACAGGCCGGAACACTGAAGCTTTCTTT. Its translation: CASLRTGRNTEAFF. J is TRBJ1-1 and V is TRBV19; 7 bases are shared with TRBD1. There are 14 residues in the CDR3. Germline lookup yields CDR1 LNHDA and CDR2 SQIVND (reference sequence). V lost 8 bases to trimming and J lost 1 base; unmatched junction nucleotides: 7.

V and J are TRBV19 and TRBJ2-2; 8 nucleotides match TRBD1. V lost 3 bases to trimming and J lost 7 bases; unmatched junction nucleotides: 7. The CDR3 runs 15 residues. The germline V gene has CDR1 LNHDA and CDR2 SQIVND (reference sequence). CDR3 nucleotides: TGTGCCAGTAGTATCCTGAACAGGGGGTTCGGGGAGCTGTTTTTT. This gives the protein CASSILNRGFGELFF.

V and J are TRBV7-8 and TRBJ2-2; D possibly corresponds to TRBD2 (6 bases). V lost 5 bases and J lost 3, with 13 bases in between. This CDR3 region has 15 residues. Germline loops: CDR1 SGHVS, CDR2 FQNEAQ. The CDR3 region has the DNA TGTGCCAGCAGCCGAACCGGGGGACACACCGGGGAGCTGTTTTTT. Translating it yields CASSRTGGHTGELFF.

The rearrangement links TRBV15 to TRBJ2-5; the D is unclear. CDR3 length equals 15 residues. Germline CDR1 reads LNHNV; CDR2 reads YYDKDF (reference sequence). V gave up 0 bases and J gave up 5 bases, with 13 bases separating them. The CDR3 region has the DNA TGTGCCACCAGCAGAGATGGGCAGTTCGGGGAGACCCAGTACTTC. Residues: CATSRDGQFGETQYF.

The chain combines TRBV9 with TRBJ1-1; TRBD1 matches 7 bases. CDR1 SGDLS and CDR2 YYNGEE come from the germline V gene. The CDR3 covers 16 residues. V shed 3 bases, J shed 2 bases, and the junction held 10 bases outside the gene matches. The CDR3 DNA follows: TGTGCCAGCAGCGCCCCCGGGACAGAAGTAAACACTGAAGCTTTCTTT. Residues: CASSAPGTEVNTEAFF.

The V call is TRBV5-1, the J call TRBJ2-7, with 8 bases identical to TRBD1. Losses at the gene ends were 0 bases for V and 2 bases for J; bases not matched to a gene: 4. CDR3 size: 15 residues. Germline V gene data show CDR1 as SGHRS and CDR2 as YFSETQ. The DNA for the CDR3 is TGCGCCAGCAGCTTGGCCATGGGACAGGCCTACGAGCAGTACTTC. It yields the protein CASSLAMGQAYEQYF.

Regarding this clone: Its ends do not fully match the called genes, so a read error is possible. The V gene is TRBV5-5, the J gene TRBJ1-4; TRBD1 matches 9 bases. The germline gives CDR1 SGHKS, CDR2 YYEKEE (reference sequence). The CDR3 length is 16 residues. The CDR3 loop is CASTLRDRAINEKLFF. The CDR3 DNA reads TGTGCCAGCACCTTGAGGGACAGGGCGATTAATGAAAAACTGTTTTTT.

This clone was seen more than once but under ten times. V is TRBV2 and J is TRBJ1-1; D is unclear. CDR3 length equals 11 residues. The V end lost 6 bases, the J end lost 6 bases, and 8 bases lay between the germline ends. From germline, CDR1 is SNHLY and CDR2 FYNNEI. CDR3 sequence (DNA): TGTGCCAGCAGCTACGCCTCTGAAGCTTTCTTT. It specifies CASSYASEAFF.

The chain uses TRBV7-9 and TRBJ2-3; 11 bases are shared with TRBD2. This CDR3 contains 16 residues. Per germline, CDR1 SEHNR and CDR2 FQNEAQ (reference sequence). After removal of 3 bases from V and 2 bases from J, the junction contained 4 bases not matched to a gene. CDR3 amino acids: CASSFLAGGYTDTQYF. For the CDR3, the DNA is TGTGCCAGCAGCTTTCTAGCGGGGGGTTACACAGATACGCAGTATTTT.

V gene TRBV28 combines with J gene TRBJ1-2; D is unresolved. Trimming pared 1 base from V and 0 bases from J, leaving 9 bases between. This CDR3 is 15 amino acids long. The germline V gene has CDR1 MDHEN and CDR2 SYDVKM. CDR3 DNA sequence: TGTGCCAGCAGTTTATCGGGGATCTCTAACTATGGCTACACCTTC. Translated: CASSLSGISNYGYTF.

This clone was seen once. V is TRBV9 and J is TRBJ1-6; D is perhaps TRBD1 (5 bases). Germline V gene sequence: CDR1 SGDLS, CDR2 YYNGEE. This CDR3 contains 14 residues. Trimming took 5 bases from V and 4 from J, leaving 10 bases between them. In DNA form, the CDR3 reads TGTGCCAGCAGGGGAAGGGGTTATAATTCACCCCTCCACTTT. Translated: CASRGRGYNSPLHF.